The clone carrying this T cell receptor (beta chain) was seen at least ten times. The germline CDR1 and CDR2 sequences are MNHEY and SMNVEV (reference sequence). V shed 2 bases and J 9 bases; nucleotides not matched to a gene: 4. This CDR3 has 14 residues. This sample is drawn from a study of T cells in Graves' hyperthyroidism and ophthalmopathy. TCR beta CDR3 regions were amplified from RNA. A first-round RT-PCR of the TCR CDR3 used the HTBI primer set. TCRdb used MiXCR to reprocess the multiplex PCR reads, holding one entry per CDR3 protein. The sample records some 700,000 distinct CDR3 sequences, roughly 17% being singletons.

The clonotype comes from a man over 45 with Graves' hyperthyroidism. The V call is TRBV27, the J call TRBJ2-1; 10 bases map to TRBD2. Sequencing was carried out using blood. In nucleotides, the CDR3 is TGTGCCAGCAGTTTACTAGCGGGAGTAGGTGAGCAGTTCTTC. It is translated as CASSLLAGVGEQFF.